This entry is about one T cell receptor (beta chain). What it recognizes is unknown. This sample is part of a study of T cell responses to AZD1222 COVID-19 vaccine. The CDR3 is 13 residues long. Germline CDR1 is GTSNPN and CDR2 is SVGIG (reference sequence). V was pared by 3 bases and J by 4 bases, with 12 bases between. Study observations and caveats: Females made up more of the donors, who were largely white British, and clonal diversity may have come out too low. Spike-specific TCR breadth and depth grew following two AZD1222 doses. Among spike-specific TCRs, nearly half reportedly target unmutated variant regions. Spike-wide vaccine-associated CD4 TCRs dominated at 160-218 and 743-854.

Method: immunoSEQ multiplex PCR; TCRdb's copy keeps in-frame clones and lacks some. The sample includes more than 120,000 clones, approximately 86% of them seen just once. The TCR originated in an adult who received the AZD1222 COVID-19 vaccine. The rearrangement links TRBV30 to TRBJ1-1; no clear D gene. Source: peripheral blood, taken 28 days after the second AZD1222 dose. The CDR3 nucleotides are TGTGCCTGGAGACCCGAAGTGATCACTGAAGCTTTCTTT. This gives the protein CAWRPEVITEAFF.